The 5 T cell receptor beta chains reported below all come from one sample, sequenced in a study of tumor and adjacent non-tumor tissue in lung cancer. The library came from three nested PCR rounds adapted from ARM-PCR protocols. TCRdb analysed the multiplex PCR reads with MiXCR anew, one entry per CDR3 protein. This sample has roughly 200,000 distinct CDR3 sequences; 71% occur once, and the top ten carry less than 25%. No cell sorting was done before RNA was extracted from the tissue. The source material was lung tumor tissue. These receptors all come from a man aged 55-75 years with non-small cell lung cancer.

Regarding this clonotype: The CDR3 end shows no conserved phenylalanine or tryptophan, and so a read error is likely. The rearrangement uses TRBV4-1 and TRBJ2-5; possible D gene TRBD1, 5 bases. Germline V gene data show CDR1 as MGHRA and CDR2 as YSYEKL. This CDR3 comprises 16 residues. V lost 1 base, J lost 2 bases, and 14 bases lay in between. The CDR3: CASSQVARVIQETQYV. In DNA form, the CDR3 reads TGCGCCAGCAGCCAAGTGGCCAGGGTTATACAAGAGACCCAGTACGTC.

The count of this clonotype is one. This clone may be a read error of a much larger clone one base away. V gene TRBV20-1 combines with J gene TRBJ2-7, with a weak D call TRBD2 (7 bases). The CDR3 spans 14 residues. The germline gives CDR1 DFQATT, CDR2 SNEGSKA (reference sequence). Between the trimmed V and J ends, which lost 3 bases and 2 bases, there was a span of 14 bases. As DNA, the CDR3 is TGCAGTGCTAGGAGCGGGACAAAGACCTACGAGCAGTACGTC. Translating gives CSARSGTKTYEQYV.

As concerns this clonotype: Relative to the germline gene, one junction end is altered; a read error may explain this. The rearrangement links TRBV20-1 to TRBJ2-1; 10 bases fit TRBD2. The CDR3 length is 14 residues. CDR1 DFQATT and CDR2 SNEGSKA come from the germline V gene (reference sequence). In nucleotides, the CDR3 is TGCAGTACTAGTGGAACTAGCGGGAACAATGAGCAGTTCTTC. Protein product: CSTSGTSGNNEQFF.

The chain employs TRBV11-2 and TRBJ2-5, with 8 bases fitting TRBD2. The CDR3 spans 17 residues. Germline-derived CDR1 and CDR2 are SGHAT and FQNNGV. The junction had 15 bases not matched to a gene; V was cut back by 7 bases and J by 2 bases. CDR3 loop: CASISGQALAAQETQYF. CDR3 coding DNA: TGTGCCAGCATCTCGGGGCAGGCACTAGCGGCACAAGAGACCCAGTACTTC.

J is TRBJ1-2 and V is TRBV10-3, with D unresolved. CDR3 length: 14 amino acids. From germline, CDR1 is ENHRY and CDR2 SYGVKD. V was shortened by 5 bases and J by 1 base, with 11 bases between the two germline ends. The CDR3 nucleotides are TGTGCCATCAGTTCTCCAGAAAATAACTATGGCTACACCTTC. Its protein is CAISSPENNYGYTF.